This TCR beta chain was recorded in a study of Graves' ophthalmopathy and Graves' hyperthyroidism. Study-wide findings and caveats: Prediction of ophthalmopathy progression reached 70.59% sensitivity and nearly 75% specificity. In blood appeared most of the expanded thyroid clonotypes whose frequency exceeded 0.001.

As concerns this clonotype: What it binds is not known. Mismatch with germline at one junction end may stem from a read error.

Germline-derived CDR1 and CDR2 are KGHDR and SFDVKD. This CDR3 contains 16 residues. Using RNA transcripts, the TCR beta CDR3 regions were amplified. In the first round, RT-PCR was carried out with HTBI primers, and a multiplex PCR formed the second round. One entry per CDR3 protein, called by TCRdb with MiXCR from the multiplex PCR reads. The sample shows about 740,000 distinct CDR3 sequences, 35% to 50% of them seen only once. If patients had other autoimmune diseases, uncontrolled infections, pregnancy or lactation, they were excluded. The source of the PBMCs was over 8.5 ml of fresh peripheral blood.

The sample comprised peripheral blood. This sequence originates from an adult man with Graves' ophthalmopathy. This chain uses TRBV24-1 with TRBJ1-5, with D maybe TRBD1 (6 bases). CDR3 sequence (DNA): TGTGCCAGCAGTTCCTACAGGGAAAATAGCAATCAGCCCCAGCATTTT. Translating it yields CASSSYRENSNQPQHF.